Below are 9 T cell receptor beta chains sequenced from a single sample in a study of T cell responses to AZD1222 COVID-19 vaccine. The method was immunoSEQ multiplex PCR; TCRdb's version includes in-frame clones alone and lacks a portion of them. The sample has 180,000 or so clones, around 89% seen once. The sequences come from peripheral blood, collected 28 days after the second dose of the MenACWY control vaccine. Receptors were obtained from an adult who received the MenACWY meningococcal vaccine as a control.

The chain employs TRBV20-1 and TRBJ2-7; possibly TRBD2 for D (5 bases). The CDR3 is made up of 11 amino acids. Trimming cost V 4 bases and J 2 bases, with 6 bases left between them. Germline loops: CDR1 DFQATT, CDR2 SNEGSKA (reference sequence). The CDR3 DNA reads TGCAGTGCTACCGGGACCTACGAGCAGTACTTC. Residues: CSATGTYEQYF.

This clone was detected once. In DNA form, the CDR3 reads TGTGCCAGCAGTTCCCCCTCCGGGACTAGAAGGCAGTACTTC. Encoded protein: CASSSPSGTRRQYF. The rearrangement joins TRBV6-5 to TRBJ2-7; 8 bases align to TRBD2. The CDR3 extends over 14 amino acids. V gave up 4 bases and J gave up 9 bases; unmatched junction bases: 11. Germline CDR1 MNHEY, CDR2 SVGAGI.

The chain joins TRBV19 to TRBJ2-2; D is unclear. Germline CDR1 is LNHDA and CDR2 is SQIVND (reference sequence). V lost 3 bases to trimming and J lost 1 base, with 12 bases between them. The CDR3 runs to 16 residues. The CDR3 sequence: CASSMLFSENTGELFF. The CDR3 DNA is TGTGCCAGTAGTATGTTGTTTAGTGAGAACACCGGGGAGCTGTTTTTT.

The chain combines TRBV10-3 with TRBJ1-2; D remains unclear. The CDR3 sequence is 12 residues long. Germline CDR1 ENHRY, CDR2 SYGVKD. The V end was cut by 6 bases, the J end by 8 bases, with 13 bases between. The CDR3 region is CAIRQLAEGYTF. DNA for the CDR3: TGTGCCATCAGACAGCTCGCGGAAGGCTACACCTTC.

The V call is TRBV7-6, the J call TRBJ2-7, with 8 bases aligning to TRBD2. Germline V lookup: CDR1 SGHVS, CDR2 FNYEAQ. This CDR3 is 14 amino acids long. V was clipped by 10 bases and J by 2 bases; unmatched bases: 10. The CDR3 sequence is CATTPTGGPYEQYF. In DNA form, the CDR3 reads TGTGCCACCACCCCAACGGGGGGGCCCTACGAGCAGTACTTC.

The V gene is TRBV10-3, the J gene TRBJ1-2, with D uncertain. The CDR3 runs 15 residues. V gave up 6 bases and J gave up 0 bases, with 14 bases separating them. Germline V gives CDR1 ENHRY, CDR2 SYGVKD. The DNA for the CDR3 is TGTGCCATCAGCGAGCGGGATTTCGCTAACTATGGCTACACCTTC. It translates to CAISERDFANYGYTF.

This chain uses TRBV6-1 with TRBJ1-6; weak D call: TRBD1 (5 bases). The CDR3 totals 15 residues. V lost 3 bases to trimming and J lost 9 bases, with 15 bases between them. CDR1 is MNHNS and CDR2 is SASEGT in the germline V gene. The CDR3 DNA reads TGTGCCAGCAGTGATAGGGTCGGGGGTGCTTCACCCCTCCACTTT. Translation gives CASSDRVGGASPLHF.

The gene calls are TRBV5-1 and TRBJ2-5; 8 positions match TRBD1. Losses at the gene ends were 4 bases for V and 1 base for J; bases not matched to a gene: 3. The germline V gene encodes CDR1 SGHRS and CDR2 YFSETQ. This CDR3 has 14 residues. For the CDR3, the DNA is TGCGCCAGCAGCCCCGGACAGGGCCAAGAGACCCAGTACTTC. It is translated as CASSPGQGQETQYF.

The chain couples TRBV9 to TRBJ2-2, with D perhaps matching TRBD1 (6 bases). V gave up 0 bases and J gave up 1 base, with 16 bases separating them. CDR1 is SGDLS and CDR2 is YYNGEE in the germline V gene. This CDR3 comprises 18 residues. The CDR3 is CASSVEPGGRGNTGELFF. The CDR3 nucleotides read TGTGCCAGCAGCGTAGAGCCTGGGGGCAGGGGGAACACCGGGGAGCTGTTTTTT.